This T cell receptor (beta chain) was captured in a study of shared clonotypes between healthy human individuals. Comment on this clone: A junction end diverges from the germline sequence, so it may reflect a read error.

Donors were healthy HIV-negative adults without recently reported acute infections or vaccinations. CD45RA+ naive and CD45RA-negative memory subsets were separated from CD4+ cells. It was 200 to 250 ng DNA, 25,000 to 35,000 T cell genomes, that sorted-subset replicate PCRs used. TCRdb's copy holds only in-frame clones and misses some; the assay was immunoSEQ multiplex PCR. The sample shows 850,000 to 1,200,000 clones, roughly 80% of them seen only once. Germline CDR1 reads SGHNT; CDR2 reads YYREEE (reference sequence). This CDR3 region has 15 residues. The genes are TRBV5-4 and TRBJ2-7; the match to TRBD1 covers 10 bases. The sequenced material came from memory CD4+ T cells sorted from blood. As for subset: CD45RA-negative fraction. This receptor was taken from a man younger than 35 in good health. CDR3 residues: CASSLGQGMAYEQYF. CDR3 DNA: TGTGCCAGCAGTTTGGGACAGGGGATGGCCTACGAGCAGTACTTC.